The entry below describes one T cell receptor (beta chain). This specimen belongs to a study of blood T cell repertoires in COVID-19. The germline V gene encodes CDR1 MDHEN and CDR2 SYDVKM. J lost 5 bases, V lost 8 bases, and 6 bases had no gene match. The CDR3 is 12 residues long. Clones were sequenced by immunoSEQ multiplex PCR, and TCRdb holds only the in-frame ones, with some missing. The table has around 100,000 clones, around 90% seen once. Sample: peripheral blood. The origin of this receptor is a man in his 70s with acute or convalescent COVID-19. The chain combines TRBV28 with TRBJ2-7, with 7 bases fitting TRBD1. CDR3 sequence (DNA): TGTGCCAGCGCAGGGGGATTTAACGAGCAGTACTTC. This translates into CASAGGFNEQYF.